The entry below describes one TCR beta chain. Its antigen remains unknown. This record belongs to a study of T cells in Graves' hyperthyroidism and ophthalmopathy. Study-level results: Model-based prediction identified ophthalmopathy a median around 6.7 months prior to its onset. Most thyroid clonotypes with frequency above 0.001 were detected in blood.

Amplified TCR beta CDR3 regions came from RNA transcripts. HTBI primers drove first-round RT-PCR of the TCR CDR3. TCRdb passed the multiplex PCR reads through MiXCR, listing each CDR3 protein once. The data show 800,000 or so distinct CDR3 sequences, with roughly 40% seen just once and approximately 8.7% held by the top ten. Exclusion criteria comprised uncontrolled infection, other autoimmune disease, pregnancy or lactation. Fresh peripheral blood, 7.5 to 10 ml, yielded the PBMCs. The germline V gene has CDR1 SGDLS and CDR2 YYNGEE. Trimming removed 2 bases at V and 7 bases at J, with 16 bases between. The CDR3 contains 14 residues.

Sequenced: blood. This chain joins TRBV9 and TRBJ2-7; D is perhaps TRBD2 (5 bases). This receptor was obtained from a young man with Graves' hyperthyroidism. The CDR3 nucleotides read TGTGCCAGCAGCGTCAGCAGCGGCCTTGGGGAGCAGTACTTC. It encodes CASSVSSGLGEQYF.